This passage covers 10 T cell receptor beta chains from one sample sequenced in a study of shared clonotypes between healthy human individuals. TCRdb's table, derived via immunoSEQ multiplex PCR, lists solely in-frame clones and lacks some. The repertoire includes around 700,000 clones, about 80% of them detected once, and around 1.8% sits in the top ten. Sequences were obtained from memory CD4+ T cells sorted from blood. Stated subset: CD45RA-negative fraction. These receptors were obtained from a woman aged 25 to 39 in good health.

The gene calls are TRBV19 and TRBJ1-1, with D possibly TRBD1 on 5 matching bases. This CDR3 contains 15 residues. Germline V gene sequence: CDR1 LNHDA, CDR2 SQIVND (reference sequence). V was shortened by 3 bases and J by 1 base, with 12 bases between the two germline ends. The CDR3 sequence is CASSIGGARNTEAFF. As DNA, the CDR3 is TGTGCCAGTAGTATTGGTGGGGCGCGGAACACTGAAGCTTTCTTT.

This clone was seen only a few times. This chain's CDR3 is CASSEPRQSSYEQYF. The DNA of the CDR3 is TGCGCCAGCAGTGAGCCCCGACAGAGCTCCTACGAGCAGTACTTC. The chain uses TRBV10-2 and TRBJ2-7; weak D call: TRBD1 (5 bases). Germline V gene lookup returns CDR1 WSHSY and CDR2 SAAADI. The CDR3 is made up of 15 amino acids. Trimming cost V 2 bases and J 0 bases, with 11 bases left between them.

This clone was seen only once. The rearrangement uses TRBV2 and TRBJ2-6; 7 bases are a match to TRBD2. The CDR3 runs 13 residues. Per germline, CDR1 SNHLY and CDR2 FYNNEI. Here the CDR3 DNA reads TGTGCGGGAGGGCACTCTGGGGCCAACGTCCTGACTTTC. Its protein product is CAGGHSGANVLTF.

This chain links TRBV6-5 with TRBJ1-2; tentatively, D is TRBD1 (5 bases). V lost 2 bases, J lost 6 bases, and 16 bases lay in between. The CDR3 is made up of 15 amino acids. Germline V gene data show CDR1 as MNHEY and CDR2 as SVGAGI. The CDR3 sequence: CASSYQEGDIDGYTF. The DNA of the CDR3 is TGTGCCAGCAGTTACCAAGAAGGGGATATTGATGGCTACACCTTC.

This clone was recorded a few times. J is TRBJ2-5 and V is TRBV6-5, with 7 bases that match TRBD1. The length of the CDR3 is 14 residues. Germline CDR1 and CDR2: MNHEY and SVGAGI. The V and J ends lost 6 bases and 7 bases, in that order; junction bases with no gene match: 11. CDR3 sequence (DNA): TGTGCCAGCAGCGCCGGGACAGCCAGCTGGACCCAGTACTTC. It specifies CASSAGTASWTQYF.

The rearrangement uses TRBV6-1 and TRBJ1-1, with D unresolved. V lost 6 bases and J 4 bases, leaving 15 bases between the germline ends. This CDR3 is built from 14 residues. CDR1 MNHNS and CDR2 SASEGT come from the germline V gene. The CDR3 DNA follows: TGTGCCAGCAGCGCGGTGGGAGGGTCCACTGAAGCTTTCTTT. It encodes CASSAVGGSTEAFF.

The genes are TRBV19 and TRBJ1-3; D perhaps matches TRBD1 (5 bases). Trimming took off 7 bases at V and 0 bases at J, with 19 bases between the two ends. Germline V gene data show CDR1 as LNHDA and CDR2 as SQIVND (reference sequence). The CDR3 sequence is 17 residues long. CDR3 bases: TGTGCCAGTACCGCATGGGACGAGTTTTCCTCTGGAAACACCATATATTTT. Protein: CASTAWDEFSSGNTIYF.

This clone was seen a handful of times. V and J are TRBV5-1 and TRBJ2-7, with 10 nucleotides matching TRBD1. J was trimmed by 4 bases and V by 3 bases; bases with no gene match: 4. Looked up from germline, CDR1 is SGHRS and CDR2 is YFSETQ. The CDR3 loop spans 14 amino acids. The CDR3 region is CASSSGTGDYEQYF. The CDR3 DNA sequence: TGCGCCAGCAGCTCCGGGACAGGGGATTACGAGCAGTACTTC.

The chain is built from TRBV28 and TRBJ1-5, with D possibly TRBD1 on 6 matching bases. This CDR3 has 15 residues. Trimming left V 5 bases short and J 3 bases short, with 14 bases between. Looked up from germline, CDR1 is MDHEN and CDR2 is SYDVKM. As DNA, the CDR3 is TGTGCCAGCAGTCCTCCGGGGGCTAACAATCAGCCCCAGCATTTT. This encodes CASSPPGANNQPQHF.

The DNA of the CDR3 is TGTGCCAGCACGGGACTCCTACAGTCCAATGAGCAGTTCTTC. The encoded protein is CASTGLLQSNEQFF. The rearrangement uses TRBV6-1 and TRBJ2-1; the D gene is possibly TRBD2 (6 bases). Per the germline V gene, CDR1 is MNHNS and CDR2 is SASEGT. Trimming removed 7 bases from V and 6 bases from J, with 16 bases in between. The CDR3 sequence is 14 residues long.